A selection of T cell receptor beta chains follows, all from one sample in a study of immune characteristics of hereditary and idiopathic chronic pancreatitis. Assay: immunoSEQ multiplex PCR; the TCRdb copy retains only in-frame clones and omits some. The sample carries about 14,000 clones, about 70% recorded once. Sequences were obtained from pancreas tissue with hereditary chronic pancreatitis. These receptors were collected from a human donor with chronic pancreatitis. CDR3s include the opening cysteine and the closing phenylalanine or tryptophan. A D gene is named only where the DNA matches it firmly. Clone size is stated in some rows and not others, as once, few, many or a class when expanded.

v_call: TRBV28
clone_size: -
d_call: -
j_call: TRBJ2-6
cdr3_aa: CASSLPGANVLTF
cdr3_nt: TGTGCCAGCAGTTTACCTGGGGCCAACGTCCTGACTTTC

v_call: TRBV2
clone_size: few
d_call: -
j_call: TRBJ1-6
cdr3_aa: CASRSKGTPSPLHF
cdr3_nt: TGTGCCAGCAGAAGCAAGGGGACACCCTCACCCCTCCACTTT

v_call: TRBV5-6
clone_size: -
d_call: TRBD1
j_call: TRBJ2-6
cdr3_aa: CASSSAGTGTVLTF
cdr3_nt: TGTGCCAGCAGCTCTGCGGGGACAGGTACGGTCCTGACTTTC

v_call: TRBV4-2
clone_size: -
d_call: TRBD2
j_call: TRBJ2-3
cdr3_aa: CASSQEAGGPDTQYF
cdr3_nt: TGTGCCAGCAGCCAAGAGGCGGGAGGGCCTGATACGCAGTATTTT

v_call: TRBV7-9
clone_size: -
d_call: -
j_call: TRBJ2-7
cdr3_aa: CASSLASPTYEQYF
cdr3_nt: TGTGCCAGCAGCTTAGCCAGCCCCACCTACGAGCAGTACTTC

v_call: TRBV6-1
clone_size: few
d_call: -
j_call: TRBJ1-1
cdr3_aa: CASSEAAEGTEAFF
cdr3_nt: TGTGCCAGCAGTGAAGCCGCGGAGGGGACTGAAGCTTTCTTT

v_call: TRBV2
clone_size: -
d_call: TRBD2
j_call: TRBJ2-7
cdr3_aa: CASNPTSVSYEQYF
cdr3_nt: TGTGCCAGCAACCCCACTAGCGTCTCCTACGAGCAGTACTTC

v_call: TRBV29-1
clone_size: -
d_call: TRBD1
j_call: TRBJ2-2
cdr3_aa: CSVRQGDSYTGELFF
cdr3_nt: TGCAGCGTTCGTCAGGGGGACAGTTATACCGGGGAGCTGTTTTTT

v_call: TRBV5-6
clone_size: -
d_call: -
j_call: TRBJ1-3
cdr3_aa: CASSFHNSGNTIYF
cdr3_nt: TGTGCCAGCAGTTTTCACAACTCTGGAAACACCATATATTTT

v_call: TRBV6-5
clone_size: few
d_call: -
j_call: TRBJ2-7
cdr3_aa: CASSPSNEQYF
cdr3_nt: TGTGCCAGCAGTCCCAGCAACGAGCAGTACTTC

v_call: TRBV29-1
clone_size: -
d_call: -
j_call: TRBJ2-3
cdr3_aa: CSVKQSSTDTQYF
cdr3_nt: TGCAGCGTAAAGCAATCTAGCACAGATACGCAGTATTTT

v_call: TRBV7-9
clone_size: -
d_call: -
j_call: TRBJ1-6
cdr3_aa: CASSSGIDSPLHF
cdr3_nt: TGTGCCTCGAGTTCGGGGATCGATTCACCCCTCCACTTT

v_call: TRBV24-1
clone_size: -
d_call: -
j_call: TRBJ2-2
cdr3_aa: CATSRNEVLGRELFF
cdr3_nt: TGTGCCACCAGCCGAAACGAGGTTTTGGGGCGGGAGCTGTTTTTT

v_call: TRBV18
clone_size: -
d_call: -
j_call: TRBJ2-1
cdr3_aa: CASSSEANEQFF
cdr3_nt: TGTGCCAGCTCGTCGGAGGCGAATGAGCAGTTCTTC

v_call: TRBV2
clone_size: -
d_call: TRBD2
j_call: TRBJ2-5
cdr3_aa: CASRWEHSGGETQYF
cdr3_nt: TGTGCCAGCAGGTGGGAACACTCGGGAGGAGAGACCCAGTACTTC

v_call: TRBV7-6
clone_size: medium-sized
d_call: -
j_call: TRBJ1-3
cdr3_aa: CASSLDQGGDTIYF
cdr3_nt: TGTGCCAGCAGCTTAGACCAGGGAGGGGACACCATATATTTT

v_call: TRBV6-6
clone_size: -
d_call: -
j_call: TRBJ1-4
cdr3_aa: CASRRTSTAATNEKLFF
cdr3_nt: TGTGCCAGCAGGCGAACCTCTACAGCTGCAACTAATGAAAAACTGTTTTTT

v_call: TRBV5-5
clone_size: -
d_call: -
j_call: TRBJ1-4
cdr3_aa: CASSVDIATNEKLFF
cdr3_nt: TGTGCCAGCAGCGTGGACATTGCAACTAATGAAAAACTGTTTTTT